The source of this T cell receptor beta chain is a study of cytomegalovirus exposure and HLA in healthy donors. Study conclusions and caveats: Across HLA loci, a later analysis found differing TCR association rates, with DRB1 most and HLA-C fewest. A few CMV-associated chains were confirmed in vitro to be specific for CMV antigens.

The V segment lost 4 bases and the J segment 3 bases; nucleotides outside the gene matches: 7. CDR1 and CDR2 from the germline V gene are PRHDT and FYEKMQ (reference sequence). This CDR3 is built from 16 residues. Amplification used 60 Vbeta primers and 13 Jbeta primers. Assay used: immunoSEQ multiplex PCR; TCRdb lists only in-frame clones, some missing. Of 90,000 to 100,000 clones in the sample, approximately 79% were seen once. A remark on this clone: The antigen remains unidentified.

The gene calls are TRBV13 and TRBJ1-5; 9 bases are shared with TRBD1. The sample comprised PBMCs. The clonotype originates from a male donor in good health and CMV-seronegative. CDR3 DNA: TGTGCCAGCAGCTCTAGGGGACAGGGAAACAATCAGCCCCAGCATTTT. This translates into CASSSRGQGNNQPQHF.